This T cell receptor beta chain was obtained from a study of CD8+CD57+ T cells in acquired aplastic anemia. For the study at large: Average CD4+ read depth in healthy donors was 10 million to 12 million reads.

Comment on this clonotype: As yet, its antigen is unknown.

The study, taken as a whole, reports: There were over 25 CD8+ CDR3 sequences that occurred in both patients and controls. Patients versus controls showed no significant CD8+ Simpson's diversity difference.

TCR beta VDJ and CDR3 were profiled, and genomic DNA was the template. A single record per CDR3 protein comes from TCRdb applying MiXCR to the reads. The data contain approximately 98,000 distinct CDR3 sequences, under 60% of them seen just once; the ten biggest clones take up 25% to 35%. The sequence derives from a human donor in good health, serving as a control. The sequenced sample was sorted CD4+, CD8+, or CD8+CD57+ T cells (not recorded which) from PBMCs.

CDR3 loop: CASSPKGIGNQPQHF. The CDR3 DNA follows: TGTGCCAGTTCCCCTAAAGGAATTGGCAATCAGCCCCAGCATTTT. This sequence joins TRBV19 and TRBJ1-5; no definite D call. In germline, CDR1 is LNHDA, CDR2 SQIVND (reference sequence). V lost 8 bases and J 2 bases, leaving 16 bases between the germline ends. The CDR3 has 15 residues. The full variable domain, its missing parts supplied by reference TRBV19 and TRBJ1-5, is DGGITQSPKYLFRKEGQNVTLSCEQNLNHDAMYWYRQDPGQGLRLIYYSQIVNDFQKGDIAEGYSVSREKKESFPLTVTSAQKNPTAFYLCASSPKGIGNQPQHFGDGTRLSIL.